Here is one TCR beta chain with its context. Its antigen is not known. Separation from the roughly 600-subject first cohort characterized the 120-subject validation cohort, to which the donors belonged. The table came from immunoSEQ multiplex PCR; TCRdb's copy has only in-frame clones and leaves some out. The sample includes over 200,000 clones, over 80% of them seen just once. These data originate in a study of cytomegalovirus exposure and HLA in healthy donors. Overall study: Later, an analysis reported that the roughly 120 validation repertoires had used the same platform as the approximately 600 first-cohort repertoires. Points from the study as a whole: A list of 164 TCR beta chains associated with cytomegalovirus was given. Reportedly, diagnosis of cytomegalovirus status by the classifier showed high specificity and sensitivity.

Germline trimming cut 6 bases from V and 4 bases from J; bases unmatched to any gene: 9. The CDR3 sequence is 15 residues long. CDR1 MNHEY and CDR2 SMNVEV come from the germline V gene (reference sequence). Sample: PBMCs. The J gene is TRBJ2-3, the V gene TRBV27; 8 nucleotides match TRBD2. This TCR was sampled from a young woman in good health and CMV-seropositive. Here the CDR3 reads CASRLEREIADTQYF. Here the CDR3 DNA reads TGTGCCAGCAGACTCGAGCGGGAGATCGCAGATACGCAGTATTTT.